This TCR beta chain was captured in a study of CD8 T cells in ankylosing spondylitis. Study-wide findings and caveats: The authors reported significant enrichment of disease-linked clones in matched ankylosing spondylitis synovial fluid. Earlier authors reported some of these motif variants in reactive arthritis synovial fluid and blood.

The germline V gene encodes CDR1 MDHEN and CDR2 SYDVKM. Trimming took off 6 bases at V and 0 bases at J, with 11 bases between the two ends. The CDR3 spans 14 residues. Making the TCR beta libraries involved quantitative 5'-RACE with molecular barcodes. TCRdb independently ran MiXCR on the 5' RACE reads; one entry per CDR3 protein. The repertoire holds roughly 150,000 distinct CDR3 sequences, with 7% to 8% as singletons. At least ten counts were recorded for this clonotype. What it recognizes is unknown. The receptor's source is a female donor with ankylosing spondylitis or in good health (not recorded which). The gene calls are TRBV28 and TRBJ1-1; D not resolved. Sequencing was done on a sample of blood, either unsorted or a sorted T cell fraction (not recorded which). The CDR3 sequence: CASRRSGMNTEAFF. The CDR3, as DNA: TGTGCCAGCAGACGATCAGGCATGAACACTGAAGCTTTCTTT.